These T cell receptor beta chains were read from a single sample in a study of cytomegalovirus exposure and HLA in healthy donors. Some clones are missing from TCRdb's copy, which holds only in-frame ones; the method was immunoSEQ multiplex PCR. This table has some 150,000 clones, around 79% appearing once. Sequencing was done on a sample of PBMCs. The receptor source for this set is a man aged 25 to 45 in good health and CMV-seropositive. Both conserved end residues are part of each CDR3. Each record gives: V gene, J gene, CDR3 protein.

>TRBV7-9|TRBJ1-4
CASSIPFGQGGEKLFF
>TRBV5-4|.
CASSFWDSNEQYF
>TRBV2|TRBJ2-6
CASRSDRAGANVLTF
>TRBV28|TRBJ1-1
CASSKGITGITEAFF
>TRBV5-1|TRBJ2-5
CASSLTSSQETQYF
>TRBV7-9|TRBJ2-3
CASSPQGAYGTDTQYF
>TRBV2|TRBJ2-7
CASHRTGSHEQYF
>TRBV4-2|TRBJ2-3
CASSRSTDTQYF
>TRBV2|TRBJ2-1
CTSRATGDYSYNEQFF
>TRBV7-9|TRBJ2-3
CASSLSTGVTDTQYF